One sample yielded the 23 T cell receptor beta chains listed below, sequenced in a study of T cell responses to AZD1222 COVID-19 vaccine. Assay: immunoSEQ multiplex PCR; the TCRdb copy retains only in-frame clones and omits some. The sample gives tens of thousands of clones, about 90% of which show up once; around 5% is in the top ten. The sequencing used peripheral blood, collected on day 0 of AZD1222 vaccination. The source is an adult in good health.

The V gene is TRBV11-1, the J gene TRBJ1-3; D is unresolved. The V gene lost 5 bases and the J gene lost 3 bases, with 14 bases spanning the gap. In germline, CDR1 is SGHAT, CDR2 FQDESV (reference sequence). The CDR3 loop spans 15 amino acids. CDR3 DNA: TGTGCCAGCAGCCTGAGCTCCACCGGTGGAAACACCATATATTTT. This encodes CASSLSSTGGNTIYF. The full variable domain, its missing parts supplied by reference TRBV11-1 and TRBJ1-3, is EAEVAQSPRYKITEKSQAVAFWCDPISGHATLYWYRQILGQGPELLVQFQDESVVDDSQLPKDRFSAERLKGVDSTLKIQPAELGDSAMYLCASSLSSTGGNTIYFGEGSWLTVV.

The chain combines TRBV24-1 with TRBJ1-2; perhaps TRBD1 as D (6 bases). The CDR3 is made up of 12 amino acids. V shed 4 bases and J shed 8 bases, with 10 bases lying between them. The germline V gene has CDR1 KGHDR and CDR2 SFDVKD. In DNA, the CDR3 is TGTGCCACCAGTGACGACAGGATGGGCTACACCTTC. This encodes CATSDDRMGYTF.

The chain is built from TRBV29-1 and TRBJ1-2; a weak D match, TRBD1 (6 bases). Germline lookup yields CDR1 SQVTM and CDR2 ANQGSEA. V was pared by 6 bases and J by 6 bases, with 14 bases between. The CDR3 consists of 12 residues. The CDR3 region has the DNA TGCAGCGTAACCGACAGGATGAATGGCTACACCTTC. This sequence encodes CSVTDRMNGYTF.

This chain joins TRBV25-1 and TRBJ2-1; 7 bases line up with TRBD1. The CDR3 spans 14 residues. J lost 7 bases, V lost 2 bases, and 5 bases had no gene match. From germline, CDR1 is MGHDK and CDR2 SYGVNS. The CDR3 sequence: CASSEIQGENEQFF. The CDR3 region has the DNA TGTGCCAGCAGTGAAATTCAGGGGGAGAATGAGCAGTTCTTC.

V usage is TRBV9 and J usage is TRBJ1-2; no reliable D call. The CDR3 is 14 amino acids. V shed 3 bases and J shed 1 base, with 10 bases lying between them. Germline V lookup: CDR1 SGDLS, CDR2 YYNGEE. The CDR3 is CASSADGGNYGYTF. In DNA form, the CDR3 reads TGTGCCAGCAGCGCCGACGGAGGTAACTATGGCTACACCTTC.

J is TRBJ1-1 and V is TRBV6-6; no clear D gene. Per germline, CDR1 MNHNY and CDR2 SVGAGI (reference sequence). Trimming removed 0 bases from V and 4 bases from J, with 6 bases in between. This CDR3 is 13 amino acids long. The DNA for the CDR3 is TGTGCCAGCAGTTACTCGCCAGGCACTGAAGCTTTCTTT. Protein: CASSYSPGTEAFF.

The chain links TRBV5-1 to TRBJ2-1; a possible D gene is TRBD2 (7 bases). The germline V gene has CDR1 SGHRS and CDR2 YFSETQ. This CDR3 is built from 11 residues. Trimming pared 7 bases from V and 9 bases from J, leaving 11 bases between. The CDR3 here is CASAGALEQFF. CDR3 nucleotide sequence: TGCGCCAGCGCGGGGGCCCTTGAGCAGTTCTTC.

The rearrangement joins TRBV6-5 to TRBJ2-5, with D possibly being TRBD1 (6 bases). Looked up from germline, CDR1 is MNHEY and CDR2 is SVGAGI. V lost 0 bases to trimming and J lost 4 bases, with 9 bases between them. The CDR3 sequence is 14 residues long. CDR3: CASSYSVGAETQYF. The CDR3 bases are TGTGCCAGCAGTTACTCGGTGGGGGCAGAGACCCAGTACTTC.

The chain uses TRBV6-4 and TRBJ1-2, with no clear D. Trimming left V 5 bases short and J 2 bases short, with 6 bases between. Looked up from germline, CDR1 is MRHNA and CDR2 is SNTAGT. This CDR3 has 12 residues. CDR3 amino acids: CASSNDNYGYTF. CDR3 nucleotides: TGTGCCAGCAGTAACGACAACTATGGCTACACCTTC.

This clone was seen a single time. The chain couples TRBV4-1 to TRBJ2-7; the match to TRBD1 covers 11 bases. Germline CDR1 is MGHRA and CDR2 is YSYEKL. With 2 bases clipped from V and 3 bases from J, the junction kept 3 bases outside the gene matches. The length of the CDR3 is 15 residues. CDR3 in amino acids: CASSQPGTGGYEQYF. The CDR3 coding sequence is TGCGCCAGCAGCCAACCTGGGACAGGGGGCTACGAGCAGTACTTC.

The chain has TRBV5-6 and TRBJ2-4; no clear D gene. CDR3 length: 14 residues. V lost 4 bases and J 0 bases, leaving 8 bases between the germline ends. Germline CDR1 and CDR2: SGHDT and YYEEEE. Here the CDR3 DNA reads TGTGCCAGCAGCCCCTCACTAGCCAAAAACATTCAGTACTTC. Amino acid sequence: CASSPSLAKNIQYF.

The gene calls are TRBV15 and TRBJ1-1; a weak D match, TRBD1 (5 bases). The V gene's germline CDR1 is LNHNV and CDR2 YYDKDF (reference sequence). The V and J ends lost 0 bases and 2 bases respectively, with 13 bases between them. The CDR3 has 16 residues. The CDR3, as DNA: TGTGCCACCAGCAGAGATGGCACAGGAGGAAACACTGAAGCTTTCTTT. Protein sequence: CATSRDGTGGNTEAFF.

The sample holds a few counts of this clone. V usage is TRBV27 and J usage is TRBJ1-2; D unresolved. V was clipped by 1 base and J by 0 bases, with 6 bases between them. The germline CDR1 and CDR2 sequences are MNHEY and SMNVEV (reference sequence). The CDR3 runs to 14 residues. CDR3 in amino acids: CASSLLGSNYGYTF. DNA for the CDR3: TGTGCCAGCAGTTTATTGGGGTCTAACTATGGCTACACCTTC.

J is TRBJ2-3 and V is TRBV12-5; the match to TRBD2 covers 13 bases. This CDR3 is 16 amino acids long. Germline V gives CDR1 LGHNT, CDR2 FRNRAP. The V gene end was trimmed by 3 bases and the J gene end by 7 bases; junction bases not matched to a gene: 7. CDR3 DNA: TGTGCTAGTGGTTTCCATGGACTAGCGGGGGCGTATACGCAGTATTTT. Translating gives CASGFHGLAGAYTQYF.

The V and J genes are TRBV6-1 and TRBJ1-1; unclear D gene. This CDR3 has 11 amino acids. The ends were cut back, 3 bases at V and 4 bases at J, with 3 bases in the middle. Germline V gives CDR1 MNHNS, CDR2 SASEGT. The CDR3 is CASSEGTEAFF. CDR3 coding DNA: TGTGCCAGCAGTGAGGGCACTGAAGCTTTCTTT.

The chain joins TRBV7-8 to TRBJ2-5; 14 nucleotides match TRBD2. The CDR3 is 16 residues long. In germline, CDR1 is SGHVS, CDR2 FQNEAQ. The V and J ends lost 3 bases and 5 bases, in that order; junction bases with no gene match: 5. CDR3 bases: TGTGCCAGCAGCTTGGGACTAGCGGGGGCAGGGGAGACCCAGTACTTC. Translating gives CASSLGLAGAGETQYF. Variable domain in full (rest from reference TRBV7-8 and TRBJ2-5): GAGVSQSPRYKVAKRGQDVALRCDPISGHVSLFWYQQALGQGPEFLTYFQNEAQLDKSGLPSDRFFAERPEGSVSTLKIQRTQQEDSAVYLCASSLGLAGAGETQYFGPGTRLLVL.

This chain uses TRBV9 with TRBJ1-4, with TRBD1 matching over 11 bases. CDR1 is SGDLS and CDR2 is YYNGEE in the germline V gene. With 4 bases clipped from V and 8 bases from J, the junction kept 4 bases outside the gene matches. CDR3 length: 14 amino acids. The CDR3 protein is CASSRDRGVEKLFF. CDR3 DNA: TGTGCCAGCAGCCGGGACAGGGGGGTCGAAAAACTGTTTTTT.

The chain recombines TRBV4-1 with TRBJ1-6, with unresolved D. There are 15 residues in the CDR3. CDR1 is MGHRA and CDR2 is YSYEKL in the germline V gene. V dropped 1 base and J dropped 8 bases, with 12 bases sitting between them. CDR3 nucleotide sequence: TGCGCCAGCAGCCAAGTGAGCGGGTCGGATTCACCCCTCCACTTT. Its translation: CASSQVSGSDSPLHF.

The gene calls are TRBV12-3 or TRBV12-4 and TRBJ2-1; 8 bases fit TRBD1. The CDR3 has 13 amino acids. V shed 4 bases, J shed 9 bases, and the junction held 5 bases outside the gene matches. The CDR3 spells CASSSPTGGEQFF. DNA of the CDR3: TGTGCCAGCAGTTCACCCACAGGGGGTGAGCAGTTCTTC.

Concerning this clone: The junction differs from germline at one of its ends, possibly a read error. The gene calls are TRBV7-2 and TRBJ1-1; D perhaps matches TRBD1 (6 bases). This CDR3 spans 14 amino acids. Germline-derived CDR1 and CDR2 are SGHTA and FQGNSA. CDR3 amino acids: CASSLDRVKTEAFF. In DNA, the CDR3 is TGTGCCAGCAGCTTAGACAGGGTGAAGACTGAAGCTTTCTTT.

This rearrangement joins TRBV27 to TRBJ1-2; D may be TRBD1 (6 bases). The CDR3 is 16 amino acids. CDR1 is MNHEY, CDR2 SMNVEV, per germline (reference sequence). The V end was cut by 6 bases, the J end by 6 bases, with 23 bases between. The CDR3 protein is CASSPTGRGWTHGYTF. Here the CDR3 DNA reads TGTGCCAGCAGCCCCACGGGCAGGGGTTGGACCCATGGCTACACCTTC.

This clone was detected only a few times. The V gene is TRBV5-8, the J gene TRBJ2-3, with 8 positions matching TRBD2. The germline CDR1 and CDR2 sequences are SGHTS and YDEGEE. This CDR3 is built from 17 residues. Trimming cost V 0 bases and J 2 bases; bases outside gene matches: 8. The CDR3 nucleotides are TGTGCCAGCAGCTTGGCCGCACTAGCGGCCTTCACAGATACGCAGTATTTT. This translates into CASSLAALAAFTDTQYF.

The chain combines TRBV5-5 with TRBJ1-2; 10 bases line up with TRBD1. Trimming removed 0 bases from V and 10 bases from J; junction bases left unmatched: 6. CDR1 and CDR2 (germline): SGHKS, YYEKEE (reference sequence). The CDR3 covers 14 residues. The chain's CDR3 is CASSLGDRGWNYTF. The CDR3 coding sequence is TGTGCCAGCAGCTTGGGGGACAGGGGTTGGAACTACACCTTC.